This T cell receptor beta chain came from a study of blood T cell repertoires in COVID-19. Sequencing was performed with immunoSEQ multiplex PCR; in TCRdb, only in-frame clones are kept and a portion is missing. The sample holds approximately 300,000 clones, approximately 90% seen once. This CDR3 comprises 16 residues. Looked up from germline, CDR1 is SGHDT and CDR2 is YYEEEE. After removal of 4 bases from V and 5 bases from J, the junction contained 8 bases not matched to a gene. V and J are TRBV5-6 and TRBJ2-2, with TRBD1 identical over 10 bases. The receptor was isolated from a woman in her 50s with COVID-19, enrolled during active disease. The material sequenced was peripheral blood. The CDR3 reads CASSRRGQGKTGELFF. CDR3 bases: TGTGCCAGCAGCCGGCGGGGACAGGGGAAAACCGGGGAGCTGTTTTTT.